Listed here are 32 T cell receptor beta chains from one sample, sequenced in a study of technical replicates of blood from several donors. Libraries were prepared by immunoSEQ multiplex PCR; TCRdb keeps only in-frame clonotypes and omits some of them. The table records 85,000 to 90,000 clones, about 90% of them present only once. What was sequenced was T cells isolated from PBMCs. The receptors were gathered from a human donor in good health.

Only one count was recorded for this clone. The chain joins TRBV7-9 to TRBJ1-2; 8 nucleotides agree with TRBD1. Unmatched junction bases numbered 6, after V lost 1 base and J lost 2 bases. The CDR3 has 16 residues. In germline, CDR1 is SEHNR, CDR2 FQNEAQ (reference sequence). The CDR3 DNA follows: TGTGCCAGCAGCTTAGGAGGGACAGGCTCCAACTATGGCTACACCTTC. Its protein product is CASSLGGTGSNYGYTF.

Only one count was recorded for this clone. This rearrangement joins TRBV5-5 to TRBJ1-3; D is unresolved. The CDR3 loop spans 13 amino acids. CDR1 and CDR2 from the germline V gene are SGHKS and YYEKEE (reference sequence). The V end was cut by 5 bases, the J end by 8 bases, with 14 bases between. The CDR3 is CASRPAGADTIYF. The DNA for the CDR3 is TGTGCCAGCAGGCCGGCGGGAGCGGACACCATATATTTT.

The chain is built from TRBV6-6 and TRBJ1-2, with no clear D. The CDR3 totals 14 residues. Germline-derived CDR1 and CDR2 are MNHNY and SVGAGI (reference sequence). V lost 3 bases to trimming and J lost 4 bases, with 12 bases between them. This CDR3 reads CASSYEGGPYGYTF. CDR3 bases: TGTGCCAGCAGTTATGAAGGAGGACCCTATGGCTACACCTTC.

V is TRBV28 and J is TRBJ1-5, with D uncertain. Trimming stripped 3 bases from V and 7 bases from J, with 25 bases between. Germline CDR1 is MDHEN and CDR2 is SYDVKM. This CDR3 region has 18 residues. CDR3 nucleotide sequence: TGTGCCAGCAGTTTCGTCTTGGGTACACCGGGTGGTGACCAGCCCCAGCATTTT. It codes for CASSFVLGTPGGDQPQHF.

This clone is a singleton in its sample. The chain combines TRBV6-6 with TRBJ1-2; D unclear. This CDR3 is 14 amino acids long. The V gene's germline CDR1 is MNHNY and CDR2 SVGAGI (reference sequence). Trimming cost V 2 bases and J 5 bases, with 12 bases left between them. Written as DNA, the CDR3 is TGTGCCAGCAGTTACAAATCCGTATTATATGGCTACACCTTC. It specifies CASSYKSVLYGYTF.

This chain connects TRBV7-6 to TRBJ1-1; D gene unclear. V was clipped by 4 bases and J by 6 bases, with 18 bases between them. Germline loops: CDR1 SGHVS, CDR2 FNYEAQ. The CDR3 totals 15 residues. The chain's CDR3 is CASSSQPDQVPEAFF. CDR3 sequence (DNA): TGTGCCAGCAGCTCTCAACCTGACCAGGTTCCTGAAGCTTTCTTT. Variable domain in full (rest from reference TRBV7-6 and TRBJ1-1): GAGVSQSPRYKVTKRGQDVALRCDPISGHVSLYWYRQALGQGPEFLTYFNYEAQQDKSGLPNDRFSAERPEGSISTLTIQRTEQRDSAMYRCASSSQPDQVPEAFFGQGTRLTVV.

V usage is TRBV9 and J usage is TRBJ2-1; a possible D gene is TRBD2 (5 bases). The CDR3 runs to 15 residues. The V end lost 1 base, the J end lost 7 bases, and 15 bases lay between the germline ends. From germline, CDR1 is SGDLS and CDR2 YYNGEE. CDR3 bases: TGTGCCAGCAGCGTAAGTGGGTCAGGCGGGAATGAGCAGTTCTTC. It encodes CASSVSGSGGNEQFF. Variable domain in full (rest from reference TRBV9 and TRBJ2-1): DSGVTQTPKHLITATGQRVTLRCSPRSGDLSVYWYQQSLDQGLQFLIQYYNGEERAKGNILERFSAQQFPDLHSELNLSSLELGDSALYFCASSVSGSGGNEQFFGPGTRLTVL.

V and J are TRBV23-1 and TRBJ2-3; D ambiguous. TRBV23-1 carries the ORF label, with uncertain function. The CDR3 has 13 amino acids. V was clipped by 10 bases and J by 0 bases, with 11 bases between them. The CDR3 loop is CANPESSTDTQYF. For the CDR3, the DNA is TGCGCCAACCCGGAGTCGAGCACAGATACGCAGTATTTT.

The chain couples TRBV15 to TRBJ1-1, with TRBD1 matching 7 bases. CDR1 LNHNV and CDR2 YYDKDF come from the germline V gene (reference sequence). With 1 base clipped from V and 6 bases from J, the junction kept 2 bases outside the gene matches. The CDR3 runs 13 residues. In DNA form, the CDR3 reads TGTGCCACCAGCAGAGGACAGGGCCCTGAAGCTTTCTTT. Amino acids: CATSRGQGPEAFF.

This clone was seen just once. V and J are TRBV4-2 and TRBJ2-2; 9 bases agree with TRBD1. CDR1 LGHNA and CDR2 YNFKEQ come from the germline V gene. The junction had 6 bases not matched to a gene; V was cut back by 5 bases and J by 5 bases. The CDR3 is 15 amino acids. The CDR3 spells CASSSGTGMTGELFF. The CDR3 nucleotides are TGTGCCAGCAGCTCCGGGACAGGGATGACCGGGGAGCTGTTTTTT.

This clone appeared a few times. V gene TRBV7-3 combines with J gene TRBJ1-1; D perhaps matches TRBD1 (5 bases). CDR1 is SGHTA, CDR2 FQGTGA, per germline. Trimming took 5 bases from V and 1 from J, leaving 8 bases between them. The CDR3 contains 13 residues. In DNA, the CDR3 is TGTGCCAGCAGCGCCGACAGGAACACTGAAGCTTTCTTT. This encodes CASSADRNTEAFF.

The CDR3 DNA sequence: TGTGCCAGCAGCTTAACCACGGGAGCGTACGAGCAGTACTTC. Protein sequence: CASSLTTGAYEQYF. This chain joins TRBV7-9 and TRBJ2-7; maybe TRBD2 (6 bases). The V gene lost 2 bases and the J gene lost 4 bases, with 12 bases spanning the gap. CDR3 size: 14 residues. The germline CDR1 and CDR2 sequences are SEHNR and FQNEAQ (reference sequence). Complete variable domain (other parts from reference TRBV7-9 and TRBJ2-7): DTGVSQNPRHKITKRGQNVTFRCDPISEHNRLYWYRQTLGQGPEFLTYFQNEAQLEKSRLLSDRFSAERPKGSFSTLEIQRTEQGDSAMYLCASSLTTGAYEQYFGPGTRLTVT.

The chain employs TRBV5-1 and TRBJ1-2, with a weak D call TRBD1 (6 bases). Between the trimmed V and J ends, which lost 0 bases and 0 bases, there was a span of 9 bases. Germline V gene lookup returns CDR1 SGHRS and CDR2 YFSETQ. The CDR3 length is 15 residues. Here the CDR3 reads CASSLARGSNYGYTF. DNA for the CDR3: TGCGCCAGCAGCTTGGCCAGGGGTTCTAACTATGGCTACACCTTC.

The chain couples TRBV5-6 to TRBJ2-7; tentative D call: TRBD1 (6 bases). The V gene lost 3 bases and the J gene lost 4 bases, with 17 bases spanning the gap. This CDR3 comprises 15 residues. Germline V lookup: CDR1 SGHDT, CDR2 YYEEEE. The CDR3 DNA reads TGTGCCAGCAGCTACAGGGTCCCAGACCCATACGAGCAGTACTTC. Its translation is CASSYRVPDPYEQYF.

V and J are TRBV4-2 and TRBJ2-7; 9 bases map to TRBD1. CDR1 and CDR2 from the germline V gene are LGHNA and YNFKEQ. V was clipped by 2 bases and J by 2 bases; unmatched bases: 10. This CDR3 contains 17 residues. The CDR3 nucleotides read TGTGCCAGCAGCCAAAGGACCCGGGACAGGGTCGCCTACGAGCAGTACTTC. Translating gives CASSQRTRDRVAYEQYF.

The chain couples TRBV7-9 to TRBJ1-1; D is uncertain. This CDR3 is 11 amino acids long. Germline V gives CDR1 SEHNR, CDR2 FQNEAQ (reference sequence). With 2 bases removed from V and 5 bases from J, the gap between germline ends came to 3 bases. The CDR3 sequence is CASSLSTEAFF. The CDR3 DNA reads as TGTGCCAGCAGCTTATCTACTGAAGCTTTCTTT.

J is TRBJ2-1 and V is TRBV28; tentative D call: TRBD2 (7 bases). CDR1 and CDR2 (germline): MDHEN, SYDVKM. The CDR3 spans 13 residues. The ends were cut back, 8 bases at V and 7 bases at J, with 15 bases in the middle. CDR3 in amino acids: CASSAGALNEQFF. Written as DNA, the CDR3 is TGTGCCAGCTCTGCGGGGGCCCTTAATGAGCAGTTCTTC. Full variable domain (outside the CDR3, taken from reference TRBV28 and TRBJ2-1): DVKVTQSSRYLVKRTGEKVFLECVQDMDHENMFWYRQDPGLGLRLIYFSYDVKMKEKGDIPEGYSVSREKKERFSLILESASTNQTSMYLCASSAGALNEQFFGPGTRLTVL.

With regard to this clone: Compared with germline, one end of the junction differs, possibly owing to a read error. The chain joins TRBV6-1 to TRBJ2-7; D might be TRBD1 (6 bases). CDR3 size: 14 residues. Germline V gene sequence: CDR1 MNHNS, CDR2 SASEGT. CDR3 residues: CASSEAPAGTYPDF. The CDR3 coding sequence is TGTGCCAGCAGTGAAGCGCCAGCAGGGACATACCCGGACTTC.

The chain links TRBV15 to TRBJ2-6, with a tentative D call TRBD1 (5 bases). Trimming pared 4 bases from V and 3 bases from J, leaving 22 bases between. CDR1 is LNHNV and CDR2 is YYDKDF in the germline V gene (reference sequence). This CDR3 has 19 residues. The CDR3 DNA reads TGTGCCACCAGCACTTCCCAGGGTTTACAGCTTTTTGGGGCCAACGTCCTGACTTTC. It translates to CATSTSQGLQLFGANVLTF.

The V and J genes are TRBV6-6 and TRBJ2-1, with 7 bases fitting TRBD1. This CDR3 contains 15 residues. V lost 7 bases and J lost 4; bases outside the gene matches: 10. Germline V lookup: CDR1 MNHNY, CDR2 SVGAGI (reference sequence). This chain's CDR3 is CASNTGATYYNEQFF. Written as DNA, the CDR3 is TGTGCCAGCAACACAGGGGCCACCTATTACAATGAGCAGTTCTTC.

This rearrangement joins TRBV5-1 to TRBJ2-2; the match to TRBD2 covers 8 bases. The CDR3 has 17 amino acids. After removal of 1 base from V and 4 bases from J, the junction contained 9 bases not matched to a gene. Germline CDR1 reads SGHRS; CDR2 reads YFSETQ. In nucleotides, the CDR3 is TGCGCCAGCAGCTTGCGGCCGAGCGGGAGCGTCACCGGGGAGCTGTTTTTT. Its translation is CASSLRPSGSVTGELFF. The whole variable domain, remainder taken from reference TRBV5-1 and TRBJ2-2, is KAGVTQTPRYLIKTRGQQVTLSCSPISGHRSVSWYQQTPGQGLQFLFEYFSETQRNKGNFPGRFSGRQFSNSRSEMNVSTLELGDSALYLCASSLRPSGSVTGELFFGEGSRLTVL.

V usage is TRBV7-6 and J usage is TRBJ1-6; D gene uncertain. The germline V and J ends were trimmed by 2 bases and 9 bases, with 14 bases remaining between them. The CDR3 extends over 15 amino acids. The germline V gene has CDR1 SGHVS and CDR2 FNYEAQ. Here the CDR3 reads CASSLLADLRSPLHF. CDR3 nucleotide sequence: TGTGCCAGCAGCTTACTAGCAGACCTGCGTTCACCCCTCCACTTT.

This clone was observed a few times. This chain joins TRBV30 and TRBJ2-1, with D perhaps TRBD1 (6 bases). Looked up from germline, CDR1 is GTSNPN and CDR2 is SVGIG (reference sequence). This CDR3 has 14 residues. Between the trimmed V and J ends, which lost 1 base and 8 bases, there was a span of 15 bases. The CDR3 nucleotides are TGTGCCTGGAGTGCCCCCAAACAGGGAGATGAGCAGTTCTTC. Its protein is CAWSAPKQGDEQFF. Supplemented by reference TRBV30 and TRBJ2-1, the full variable domain reads SQTIHQWPATLVQPVGSPLSLECTVEGTSNPNLYWYRQAAGRGLQLLFYSVGIGQISSEVPQNLSASRPQDRQFILSSKKLLLSDSGFYLCAWSAPKQGDEQFFGPGTRLTVL.

The J gene is TRBJ2-2, the V gene TRBV6-1; 7 nucleotides match TRBD1. V lost 6 bases to trimming and J lost 4 bases; unmatched junction nucleotides: 8. The germline gives CDR1 MNHNS, CDR2 SASEGT. The CDR3 contains 15 residues. The CDR3 nucleotides read TGTGCCAGCAGACCGGACAGGTTTAGCACCGGGGAGCTGTTTTTT. Encoded protein: CASRPDRFSTGELFF.

The rearrangement links TRBV4-2 to TRBJ2-7; the D gene is possibly TRBD1 (6 bases). Trimming took 1 base from V and 1 from J, leaving 14 bases between them. The CDR3 covers 16 residues. Germline CDR1 LGHNA, CDR2 YNFKEQ. CDR3 DNA sequence: TGTGCCAGCAGCCAAGCCGGGCAGGGGTCTTCCTACGAGCAGTACTTC. Translation: CASSQAGQGSSYEQYF.

This rearrangement joins TRBV11-2 to TRBJ1-4; 10 bases are shared with TRBD1. This CDR3 is 18 amino acids long. V gave up 4 bases and J gave up 6 bases; unmatched junction bases: 14. Germline V gene lookup returns CDR1 SGHAT and CDR2 FQNNGV. The DNA for the CDR3 is TGTGCCAGCAGCTCAACTTTTCGACAGGGGGCATGGGATGAAAAACTGTTTTTT. It is translated as CASSSTFRQGAWDEKLFF.

The rearrangement uses TRBV5-1 and TRBJ1-2; 8 bases agree with TRBD1. Looked up from germline, CDR1 is SGHRS and CDR2 is YFSETQ. The J segment lost 0 bases and the V segment lost 4 bases, leaving 11 bases of the junction unmatched. The CDR3 runs to 17 residues. CDR3 sequence (DNA): TGCGCCAGCAGCGGCACCGGGACAGGAGAGGCTAACTATGGCTACACCTTC. Protein sequence: CASSGTGTGEANYGYTF.

This chain uses TRBV19 with TRBJ2-7, with 7 nucleotides matching TRBD1. The CDR3 is 12 amino acids. Germline-derived CDR1 and CDR2 are LNHDA and SQIVND (reference sequence). Trimming at V came to 6 bases and at J to 2 bases, leaving 1 base not matched to a gene. The CDR3 here is CASSGTAYEQYF. The CDR3 DNA follows: TGTGCCAGTAGCGGGACAGCCTACGAGCAGTACTTC.

The chain carries TRBV6-5 and TRBJ1-1; D perhaps matches TRBD1 (6 bases). Germline-derived CDR1 and CDR2 are MNHEY and SVGAGI. This CDR3 contains 13 residues. Trimming shortened V by 10 bases and J by 3 bases, and 15 bases separated the two germline ends. CDR3 nucleotide sequence: TGTGCCACCTTCTTAGGGGGATACACTGAAGCTTTCTTT. Encoded protein: CATFLGGYTEAFF.

The V gene is TRBV19, the J gene TRBJ2-3; TRBD2 matches 12 bases. This CDR3 is 15 amino acids long. Germline assignment: CDR1 LNHDA and CDR2 SQIVND (reference sequence). V lost 6 bases, J lost 4 bases, and 5 bases stayed unmatched. DNA of the CDR3: TGTGCCAGTAGGCTAGCGGGGGGGCGGGCAGATACGCAGTATTTT. Residues: CASRLAGGRADTQYF.

The CDR3 DNA sequence: TGTGCCAGCAGTTCAACGGGGGGGGACATTCAGTACTTC. Translated: CASSSTGGDIQYF. The J gene is TRBJ2-4, the V gene TRBV7-3; TRBD2 matches 8 bases. The CDR3 covers 13 residues. Per germline, CDR1 SGHTA and CDR2 FQGTGA. V lost 6 bases, J lost 8 bases, and 6 bases stayed unmatched.

The gene calls are TRBV28 and TRBJ1-4; 8 bases are a match to TRBD1. From germline, CDR1 is MDHEN and CDR2 SYDVKM. This CDR3 is 14 amino acids long. The V and J ends lost 7 bases and 6 bases, in that order; junction bases with no gene match: 7. The CDR3 nucleotides are TGTGCCAGCACCTCAGGGGGCTTGGATGAAAAACTGTTTTTT. It is translated as CASTSGGLDEKLFF.